One and the same sample provided the 27 T cell receptor beta chains below, sequenced in a study of tissue T cells after allogeneic stem cell transplantation. The table came from immunoSEQ multiplex PCR; TCRdb's copy has only in-frame clones and leaves some out. The sample consists of around 28,000 clones, approximately 83% of them appearing once. Source: blood, taken before transplantation. The receptors originated from a woman between 18 and 55 years old who later had graft-versus-host disease after an allogeneic stem cell transplant.

The chain recombines TRBV5-6 with TRBJ1-4, with D unresolved. This CDR3 is built from 15 residues. Germline CDR1 reads SGHDT; CDR2 reads YYEEEE. Trimming stripped 4 bases from V and 2 bases from J, with 12 bases between. The CDR3: CASSRIQRTNEKLFF. In DNA form, the CDR3 reads TGTGCCAGCAGCCGAATTCAGAGGACTAATGAAAAACTGTTTTTT.

The chain uses TRBV7-9 and TRBJ1-2; D gene uncertain. The CDR3 has 15 residues. Trimming stripped 2 bases from V and 6 bases from J, with 16 bases between. Germline V lookup: CDR1 SEHNR, CDR2 FQNEAQ (reference sequence). Here the CDR3 reads CASSLFGSPTDGYTF. The CDR3 DNA reads TGTGCCAGCAGCTTATTCGGGTCCCCGACGGATGGCTACACCTTC.

The chain carries TRBV2 and TRBJ1-4; the D gene is possibly TRBD1 (6 bases). This CDR3 region has 15 residues. Trimming left V 6 bases short and J 7 bases short, with 18 bases between. Per germline, CDR1 SNHLY and CDR2 FYNNEI. The DNA for the CDR3 is TGTGCCAGCAGGCCCGACAGGACCGGTGGTGAAAAACTGTTTTTT. Amino acids: CASRPDRTGGEKLFF.

The rearrangement uses TRBV10-1 and TRBJ2-2, with 7 bases identical to TRBD1. The ends lost 4 bases at V and 0 bases at J; junction bases unmatched: 5. CDR1 is WNHNN and CDR2 is SYGVQD in the germline V gene (reference sequence). This CDR3 region has 16 residues. Here the CDR3 DNA reads TGCGCCAGCAGTGGGACCGGGACAGCGAACACCGGGGAGCTGTTTTTT. As protein: CASSGTGTANTGELFF.

CDR3 coding DNA: TGTGCCAGCAGCCACGGACACGAGCAGTACTTC. It codes for CASSHGHEQYF. J is TRBJ2-7 and V is TRBV3-1 (or the pseudogene TRBV3-2), with D unclear. Deletions cut 3 bases from V and 5 bases from J, with 5 bases between. CDR3 length: 11 amino acids. Germline V lookup: CDR1 LGHDT, CDR2 YNNKEL (reference sequence).

The rearrangement joins TRBV5-1 to TRBJ2-5, with TRBD1 identical over 7 bases. From germline, CDR1 is SGHRS and CDR2 YFSETQ. The CDR3 has 14 amino acids. V shed 2 bases, J shed 2 bases, and the junction held 3 bases outside the gene matches. The CDR3 DNA reads as TGCGCCAGCAGCTTTCGGGACAGACAAGAGACCCAGTACTTC. As protein: CASSFRDRQETQYF.

The rearrangement links TRBV27 to TRBJ2-7; D could derive from TRBD1 or TRBD2 (6 bases each). V lost 6 bases and J lost 3, with 15 bases in between. Germline CDR1 and CDR2: MNHEY and SMNVEV (reference sequence). There are 14 residues in the CDR3. DNA of the CDR3: TGTGCCAGCAGCCCCCCGGGGGCGCTCTACGAGCAGTACTTC. Protein: CASSPPGALYEQYF.

This clone was counted only a few times. The chain recombines TRBV7-9 with TRBJ2-7, with D perhaps TRBD1 or TRBD2 (5 bases each). The CDR3 is 14 amino acids. CDR1 SEHNR and CDR2 FQNEAQ come from the germline V gene (reference sequence). The V end lost 4 bases, the J end lost 7 bases, and 17 bases lay between the germline ends. CDR3 sequence reads: CASSSGTDPREQYF. The CDR3 bases are TGTGCCAGCAGCTCAGGGACCGATCCCCGGGAGCAGTACTTC.

The rearrangement links TRBV19 to TRBJ2-4, with a tentative D call TRBD1 (5 bases). This CDR3 is built from 14 residues. Trimming cost V 6 bases and J 3 bases, with 12 bases left between them. The germline gives CDR1 LNHDA, CDR2 SQIVND (reference sequence). The CDR3, as DNA: TGTGCCAGTAGCCTCCAGGGTGGCAAAAACATTCAGTACTTC. Its translation: CASSLQGGKNIQYF.

The rearrangement joins TRBV3-1 (or the pseudogene TRBV3-2) to TRBJ1-1; D unresolved. V shed 4 bases and J shed 0 bases, with 12 bases lying between them. Germline CDR1 LGHDT, CDR2 YNNKEL (reference sequence). The CDR3 contains 15 residues. The DNA of the CDR3 is TGTGCCAGCAGCCCAGGAGGGAGGGTGAACACTGAAGCTTTCTTT. Its protein product is CASSPGGRVNTEAFF.

The rearrangement joins TRBV19 to TRBJ2-7; 7 nucleotides line up with TRBD1. The CDR3 is 15 amino acids. CDR1 is LNHDA, CDR2 SQIVND, per germline (reference sequence). Trimming at V came to 5 bases and at J to 5 bases, leaving 12 bases not matched to a gene. CDR3 region: CASSVTGVGKNEQYF. In DNA, the CDR3 is TGTGCCAGTAGTGTTACAGGGGTCGGGAAGAACGAGCAGTACTTC.

The V call is TRBV6-4, the J call TRBJ2-1; maybe TRBD1 (5 bases). The CDR3 loop spans 14 amino acids. Trimming left V 2 bases short and J 9 bases short, with 14 bases between. Germline assignment: CDR1 MRHNA and CDR2 SNTAGT. The CDR3 here is CASSDKLDTLEQFF. In DNA form, the CDR3 reads TGTGCCAGCAGTGACAAATTGGACACCCTTGAGCAGTTCTTC.

The genes are TRBV7-9 and TRBJ2-7; D is perhaps TRBD2 (6 bases). Germline CDR1 SEHNR, CDR2 FQNEAQ (reference sequence). V was clipped by 1 base and J by 11 bases, with 18 bases between them. CDR3 length: 14 residues. The CDR3 region is CASSLDASRETEYF. CDR3 bases: TGTGCCAGCAGCTTAGACGCGAGTCGGGAGACTGAGTACTTC.

CDR3 sequence (DNA): TGTGCCAGCAGTCCGGGACAGGGGGGGACTAATGAAAAACTGTTTTTT. Translated: CASSPGQGGTNEKLFF. The rearrangement joins TRBV28 to TRBJ1-4; 11 nucleotides agree with TRBD1. V shed 5 bases and J 2 bases; nucleotides not matched to a gene: 4. Germline CDR1 and CDR2: MDHEN and SYDVKM. There are 16 residues in the CDR3.

V is TRBV6-2 or TRBV6-3 and J is TRBJ2-7; a possible D gene is TRBD1 (6 bases). Trimming removed 0 bases at V and 13 bases at J, with 22 bases between. CDR1 is MNHEY, CDR2 SVGEGT, per germline. The CDR3 spans 15 residues. The CDR3 loop reads CASSYSIQGGSAPYF. The DNA of the CDR3 is TGTGCCAGCAGTTACTCGATCCAAGGGGGATCGGCCCCCTACTTC.

The CDR3 DNA reads TGTGCCAGCAGCAATCAGGCATCTTGGTACACTGAAGCTTTCTTT. It translates to CASSNQASWYTEAFF. The chain couples TRBV11-2 to TRBJ1-1; no clear D. The V end was cut by 5 bases, the J end by 3 bases, with 16 bases between. In germline, CDR1 is SGHAT, CDR2 FQNNGV. The length of the CDR3 is 15 residues.

The V gene is TRBV6-5, the J gene TRBJ1-1; 8 bases map to TRBD1. The CDR3 is made up of 15 amino acids. Germline CDR1 and CDR2: MNHEY and SVGAGI. V trimming: 4 bases; J trimming: 1 base; junction bases outside the gene matches: 5. CDR3 loop: CASSWGQVTNTEAFF. The DNA for the CDR3 is TGTGCCAGCAGTTGGGGACAGGTCACGAACACTGAAGCTTTCTTT.

This clone was picked up one time. The chain has TRBV27 and TRBJ2-1, with D possibly being TRBD1 (6 bases). V was trimmed by 4 bases and J by 3 bases, leaving 13 bases between them. The CDR3 is 15 amino acids. CDR1 and CDR2 from the germline V gene are MNHEY and SMNVEV (reference sequence). The CDR3 nucleotides are TGTGCCAGCAGTTCTGACAGGAATTACTACAATGAGCAGTTCTTC. As protein: CASSSDRNYYNEQFF.

This clone is medium-sized. The chain links TRBV18 to TRBJ2-7; 8 bases map to TRBD2. CDR3 length: 14 amino acids. Per the germline V gene, CDR1 is KGHSH and CDR2 is LQKENI. The J segment lost 1 base and the V segment lost 3 bases, leaving 2 bases of the junction unmatched. CDR3 sequence reads: CASSPGLVSYEQYF. The CDR3 DNA follows: TGTGCCAGCTCACCGGGACTAGTATCCTACGAGCAGTACTTC.

The chain joins TRBV6-5 to TRBJ1-1, with D possibly TRBD1 on 6 matching bases. Germline V gene sequence: CDR1 MNHEY, CDR2 SVGAGI. Trimming removed 6 bases at V and 4 bases at J, with 12 bases between. There are 13 residues in the CDR3. The DNA of the CDR3 is TGTGCCAGCAGCGCACAGGGTGGCACTGAAGCTTTCTTT. This gives the protein CASSAQGGTEAFF.

The chain links TRBV5-1 to TRBJ2-1; 10 bases fit TRBD2. V gave up 4 bases and J gave up 6 bases; unmatched junction bases: 10. Germline V CDR1 and CDR2: SGHRS, YFSETQ. CDR3 size: 16 residues. CDR3 bases: TGCGCCAGCAGCACCCTAGCGGGAGTGGTTGTCAATGAGCAGTTCTTC. This encodes CASSTLAGVVVNEQFF.

Concerning this clone itself: The limits of the CDR3 on the DNA are not certain, so only TCRdb's listed CDR3 is given. This sequence joins TRBV18 and TRBJ2-1; the table's D call of TRBD2 was not tested on the DNA. Germline CDR1 reads KGHSH; CDR2 reads LQKENI. The CDR3 spans 14 residues, counting both ends. This chain's CDR3 is CASSTSNSYNEQFF.

This chain connects TRBV10-3 to TRBJ2-1; D possibly corresponds to TRBD2 (5 bases). This CDR3 region has 15 residues. The V end was cut by 6 bases, the J end by 0 bases, with 12 bases between. Germline V gene data show CDR1 as ENHRY and CDR2 as SYGVKD. The CDR3 sequence is CAIRPAVSSYNEQFF. CDR3 nucleotides: TGTGCCATCAGACCAGCGGTAAGCTCCTACAATGAGCAGTTCTTC.

The chain combines TRBV28 with TRBJ1-2, with D maybe TRBD1 (5 bases). V was trimmed by 7 bases and J by 2 bases, leaving 20 bases between them. The CDR3 is 16 residues long. The germline gives CDR1 MDHEN, CDR2 SYDVKM. The CDR3 DNA follows: TGTGCCAGCACCATCATTGGGGGGAAGACAAACTATGGCTACACCTTC. Translation: CASTIIGGKTNYGYTF.

The chain uses TRBV27 and TRBJ1-6; possible D gene TRBD1, 6 bases. Per the germline V gene, CDR1 is MNHEY and CDR2 is SMNVEV (reference sequence). V was clipped by 8 bases and J by 4 bases, with 12 bases between them. The CDR3 is made up of 14 amino acids. DNA for the CDR3: TGTGCCAGCCGACCCGGACAGTATAATTCACCCCTCCACTTT. Translating it yields CASRPGQYNSPLHF.

The rearrangement links TRBV15 to TRBJ2-1; no reliable D call. Germline V lookup: CDR1 LNHNV, CDR2 YYDKDF (reference sequence). The CDR3 spans 13 residues. Trimming pared 1 base from V and 6 bases from J, leaving 7 bases between. The CDR3 nucleotides read TGTGCCACCAGCAGAGTCATTAGCAATGAGCAGTTCTTC. It encodes CATSRVISNEQFF.

J is TRBJ2-5 and V is TRBV6-5, with D perhaps TRBD1 or TRBD2 (7 bases each). CDR1 is MNHEY and CDR2 is SVGAGI in the germline V gene. The CDR3 has 15 amino acids. Trimming removed 6 bases at V and 3 bases at J, with 17 bases between. The DNA for the CDR3 is TGTGCCAGCAGCCCCATGACAGGGACTAAAGAGACCCAGTACTTC. This codes for CASSPMTGTKETQYF.